These T cell receptor beta chains were read from a single sample in a study of technical replicates of blood from several donors. Sequencing was performed with immunoSEQ multiplex PCR; in TCRdb, only in-frame clones are kept and a portion is missing. The sample contains approximately 75,000 clones, 81% of which appear only once. Sequencing input: PBMCs. These receptors all come from a human donor in good health. Some clones in this sample may be carry-over from other donors' samples. Each CDR3 is given with its conserved first and last residue. Fields, in order: clone size, V gene, D gene, J gene, CDR3 DNA, CDR3 protein. A D gene is named only where the DNA matches it firmly. The size field is filled for only some rows; it gives once, few, many or a size class.

clone size: NA; V gene: TRBV29-1; D gene: NA; J gene: TRBJ2-1; CDR3 DNA: TGCAGCGTTGAAATGGGCAACAATGAGCAGTTCTTC; CDR3 protein: CSVEMGNNEQFF
clone size: once; V gene: TRBV5-4; D gene: NA; J gene: TRBJ1-5; CDR3 DNA: TGTGCCAGCAGCTTTAACAGGGATCAGCCCCAGCATTTT; CDR3 protein: CASSFNRDQPQHF
clone size: NA; V gene: TRBV7-7; D gene: TRBD2; J gene: TRBJ2-3; CDR3 DNA: TGTGCCACCAAAGCGGGACCGAGCACAGATACGCAGTATTTT; CDR3 protein: CATKAGPSTDTQYF
clone size: NA; V gene: TRBV19; D gene: NA; J gene: TRBJ1-2; CDR3 DNA: TGTGCCAGTAACCCCCCCCTCCGAGGGGGCTACACCTTC; CDR3 protein: CASNPPLRGGYTF
clone size: NA; V gene: TRBV4-3; D gene: NA; J gene: TRBJ2-7; CDR3 DNA: TGCGCCAGCAGCCAAGACGGGGTCTACGGGTACGAGCAGTACTTC; CDR3 protein: CASSQDGVYGYEQYF
clone size: NA; V gene: TRBV6-5; D gene: NA; J gene: TRBJ2-3; CDR3 DNA: TGTGCCAGCAGTTACGCGGGTGTTTCAGATACGCAGTATTTT; CDR3 protein: CASSYAGVSDTQYF
clone size: NA; V gene: TRBV4-1; D gene: TRBD1; J gene: TRBJ2-6; CDR3 DNA: TGCGCCAGCCTCGATCGTTTCAGGGGGCCTCCAAAAGGCTCTGGGGCCAACGTCCTGACTTTC; CDR3 protein: CASLDRFRGPPKGSGANVLTF
clone size: once; V gene: TRBV7-6; D gene: TRBD1; J gene: TRBJ1-2; CDR3 DNA: TGTGCCAGCAGCGCAGGACAGGGGAAAGGAGGCTACACCTTC; CDR3 protein: CASSAGQGKGGYTF
clone size: NA; V gene: TRBV12-5; D gene: NA; J gene: TRBJ1-5; CDR3 DNA: TGTGCTAGTGGTTTCGCGAATCAGCCCCAGCATTTT; CDR3 protein: CASGFANQPQHF
clone size: NA; V gene: TRBV27; D gene: NA; J gene: TRBJ1-2; CDR3 DNA: TGTGCCAGCAGTTTATCTATTTTAGGAGGCTATGGCTACACCTTC; CDR3 protein: CASSLSILGGYGYTF
clone size: NA; V gene: TRBV7-2; D gene: TRBD2; J gene: TRBJ2-2; CDR3 DNA: TGTGCCAGCAGCTTGGGTTGGGGGGGGGTCCGGGAGCTGTTTTTT; CDR3 protein: CASSLGWGGVRELFF
clone size: NA; V gene: TRBV11-3; D gene: NA; J gene: TRBJ1-1; CDR3 DNA: TGTGCCAGCAGCCTCAATCAGGGTACTGAAGCTTTCTTT; CDR3 protein: CASSLNQGTEAFF
clone size: NA; V gene: TRBV10-3; D gene: TRBD2; J gene: TRBJ2-1; CDR3 DNA: TGTGCCATCCAGACGGGGGGTGGCTCCTACAATGAGCAGTTCTTC; CDR3 protein: CAIQTGGGSYNEQFF
clone size: NA; V gene: TRBV4-1; D gene: TRBD2; J gene: TRBJ2-5; CDR3 DNA: TGCGCCAGCAGCCCAAATAGCGGGGGGGAGACCCAGTACTTC; CDR3 protein: CASSPNSGGETQYF
clone size: NA; V gene: TRBV29-1; D gene: NA; J gene: TRBJ2-1; CDR3 DNA: TGCAGCGTTGCACACCCATCCAATGAGCAGTTCTTC; CDR3 protein: CSVAHPSNEQFF
clone size: NA; V gene: TRBV7-8; D gene: NA; J gene: TRBJ2-1; CDR3 DNA: TGTGCCAGCAGCTTAGTGTACACGGGAGATGAGCAGTTCTTC; CDR3 protein: CASSLVYTGDEQFF
clone size: NA; V gene: TRBV6-1; D gene: TRBD1; J gene: TRBJ2-5; CDR3 DNA: TGTGCCAGCAAGACAGGGCGGGAGACCCAGTACTTC; CDR3 protein: CASKTGRETQYF
clone size: NA; V gene: TRBV18; D gene: NA; J gene: TRBJ1-1; CDR3 DNA: TGTGCCAGCTCACCAATCAGGGACACTGAAGCTTTCTTT; CDR3 protein: CASSPIRDTEAFF
clone size: NA; V gene: TRBV7-2; D gene: TRBD2; J gene: TRBJ2-3; CDR3 DNA: TGTGCCAGCAGCTCACTAGCGGGGGCCCCAGATACGCAGTATTTT; CDR3 protein: CASSSLAGAPDTQYF
clone size: NA; V gene: TRBV14; D gene: NA; J gene: TRBJ1-1; CDR3 DNA: TGTGCCAGCAGCCCCTCGGTTAGGAACACTGAAGCTTTCTTT; CDR3 protein: CASSPSVRNTEAFF
clone size: NA; V gene: TRBV7-3; D gene: TRBD2; J gene: TRBJ2-1; CDR3 DNA: TGTGCCAGCAGCTTTGATAGCGGGGGAAGGTCCAATGAGCAGTTCTTC; CDR3 protein: CASSFDSGGRSNEQFF
clone size: NA; V gene: TRBV7-9; D gene: NA; J gene: TRBJ2-5; CDR3 DNA: TGTGCCAGCAGCCCGACGCAGGGGACACAAGAGACCCAGTACTTC; CDR3 protein: CASSPTQGTQETQYF
clone size: NA; V gene: TRBV18; D gene: TRBD1; J gene: TRBJ2-3; CDR3 DNA: TGTGCCAGCTCCGGACAGGGGGCATCAGATACGCAGTATTTT; CDR3 protein: CASSGQGASDTQYF
clone size: NA; V gene: TRBV6-5; D gene: NA; J gene: TRBJ2-7; CDR3 DNA: TGTGCCAGCAGTTACTCGACACGGGGGTTCTACGAGCAGTACTTC; CDR3 protein: CASSYSTRGFYEQYF
clone size: once; V gene: TRBV5-1; D gene: TRBD2; J gene: TRBJ2-1; CDR3 DNA: TGCGCCAGCAGCCGGGGGGGGAGCGCCGCCTACAATGAGCAGTTCTTC; CDR3 protein: CASSRGGSAAYNEQFF
clone size: few; V gene: TRBV7-2; D gene: NA; J gene: TRBJ2-5; CDR3 DNA: TGTGCCAGCAGCCGGACCTGGGGGGGCGGCATAGGGGAGACCCAGTACTTC; CDR3 protein: CASSRTWGGGIGETQYF
clone size: NA; V gene: TRBV7-2; D gene: TRBD2; J gene: TRBJ2-7; CDR3 DNA: TGTGCCAGCAGCTTGGGTTGGCGGGAGTCTGGGTCCGAGCAGTACTTC; CDR3 protein: CASSLGWRESGSEQYF
clone size: NA; V gene: TRBV28; D gene: NA; J gene: TRBJ2-7; CDR3 DNA: TGTGCCAGCAGACCCGGATTTGGCGGAGCCTACGAGCAGTACTTC; CDR3 protein: CASRPGFGGAYEQYF
clone size: NA; V gene: TRBV4-3; D gene: NA; J gene: TRBJ2-3; CDR3 DNA: TGCGCCAGCAGCCAAGCTGGGCGGACTAGCACAGATACGCAGTATTTT; CDR3 protein: CASSQAGRTSTDTQYF